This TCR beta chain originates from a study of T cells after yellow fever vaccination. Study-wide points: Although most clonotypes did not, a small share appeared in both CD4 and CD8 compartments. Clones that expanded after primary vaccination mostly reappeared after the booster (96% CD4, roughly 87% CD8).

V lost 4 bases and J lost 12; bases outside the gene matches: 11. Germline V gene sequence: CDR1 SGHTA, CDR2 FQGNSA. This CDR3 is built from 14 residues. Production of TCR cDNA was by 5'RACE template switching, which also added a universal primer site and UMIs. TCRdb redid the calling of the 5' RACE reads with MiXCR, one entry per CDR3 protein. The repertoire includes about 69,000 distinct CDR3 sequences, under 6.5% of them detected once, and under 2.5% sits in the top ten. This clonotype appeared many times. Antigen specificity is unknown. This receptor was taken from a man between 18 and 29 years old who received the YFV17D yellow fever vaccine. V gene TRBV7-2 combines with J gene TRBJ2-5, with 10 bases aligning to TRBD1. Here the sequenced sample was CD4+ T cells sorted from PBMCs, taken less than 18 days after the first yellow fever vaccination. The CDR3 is CASSSTGQGSFEYF. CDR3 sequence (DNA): TGTGCCAGCAGCTCCACGGGACAGGGGTCGTTTGAGTACTTC.